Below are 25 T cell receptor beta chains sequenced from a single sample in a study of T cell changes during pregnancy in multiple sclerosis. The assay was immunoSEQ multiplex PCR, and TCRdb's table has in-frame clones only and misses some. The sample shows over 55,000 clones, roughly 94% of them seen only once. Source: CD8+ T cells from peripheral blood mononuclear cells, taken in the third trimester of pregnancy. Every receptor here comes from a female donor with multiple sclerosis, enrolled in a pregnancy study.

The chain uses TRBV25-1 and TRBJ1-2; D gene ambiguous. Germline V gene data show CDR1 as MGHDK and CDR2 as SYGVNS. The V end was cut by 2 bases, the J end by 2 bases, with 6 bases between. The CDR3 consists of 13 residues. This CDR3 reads CASSETQNYGYTF. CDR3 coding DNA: TGTGCCAGCAGTGAAACACAGAACTATGGCTACACCTTC.

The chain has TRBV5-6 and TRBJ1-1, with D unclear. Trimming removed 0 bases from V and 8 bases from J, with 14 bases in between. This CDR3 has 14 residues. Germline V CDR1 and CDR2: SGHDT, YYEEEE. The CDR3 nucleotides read TGTGCCAGCAGCTTGGGTTCCTCCGTGCTAGAAGCTTTCTTT. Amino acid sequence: CASSLGSSVLEAFF. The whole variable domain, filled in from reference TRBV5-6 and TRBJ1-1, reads DAGVTQSPTHLIKTRGQQVTLRCSPKSGHDTVSWYQQALGQGPQFIFQYYEEEERQRGNFPDRFSGHQFPNYSSELNVNALLLGDSALYLCASSLGSSVLEAFFGQGTRLTVV.

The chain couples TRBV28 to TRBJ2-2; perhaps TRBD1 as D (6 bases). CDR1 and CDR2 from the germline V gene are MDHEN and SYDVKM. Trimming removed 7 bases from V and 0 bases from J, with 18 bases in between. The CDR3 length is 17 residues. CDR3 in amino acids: CASTPESRTANTGELFF. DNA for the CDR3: TGTGCCAGCACCCCAGAGTCTAGGACAGCGAACACCGGGGAGCTGTTTTTT.

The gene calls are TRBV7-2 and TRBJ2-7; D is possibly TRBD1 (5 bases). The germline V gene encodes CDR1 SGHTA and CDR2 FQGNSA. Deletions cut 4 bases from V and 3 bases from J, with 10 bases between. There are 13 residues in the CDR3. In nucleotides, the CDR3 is TGTGCCAGCAGCTGGGGCTTTGGCTACGAGCAGTACTTC. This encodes CASSWGFGYEQYF.

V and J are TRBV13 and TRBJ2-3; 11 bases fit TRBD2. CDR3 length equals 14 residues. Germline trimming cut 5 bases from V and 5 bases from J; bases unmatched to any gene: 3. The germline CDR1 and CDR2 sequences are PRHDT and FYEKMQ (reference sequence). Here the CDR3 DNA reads TGTGCCAGCAGCGCCGGACTAGCGGGAGATACGCAGTATTTT. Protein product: CASSAGLAGDTQYF.

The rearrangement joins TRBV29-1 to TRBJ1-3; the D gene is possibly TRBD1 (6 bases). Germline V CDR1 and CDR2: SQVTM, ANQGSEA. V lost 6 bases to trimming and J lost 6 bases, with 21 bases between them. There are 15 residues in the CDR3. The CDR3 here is CSVDGGGGDPNTIYF. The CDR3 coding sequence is TGCAGCGTCGACGGAGGGGGGGGTGACCCAAACACCATATATTTT.

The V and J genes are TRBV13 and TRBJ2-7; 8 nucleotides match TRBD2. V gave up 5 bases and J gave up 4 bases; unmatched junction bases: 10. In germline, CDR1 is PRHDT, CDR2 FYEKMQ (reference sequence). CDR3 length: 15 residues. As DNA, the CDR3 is TGTGCCAGCAGCCCAAGCGGGAGTTGGAAATACGAGCAGTACTTC. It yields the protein CASSPSGSWKYEQYF.

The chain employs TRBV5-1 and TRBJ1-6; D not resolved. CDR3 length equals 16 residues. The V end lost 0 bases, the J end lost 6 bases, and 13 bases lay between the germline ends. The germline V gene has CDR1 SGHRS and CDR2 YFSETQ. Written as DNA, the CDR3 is TGCGCCAGCAGCTTGGGATCAACAGTAACTAATTCACCCCTCCACTTT. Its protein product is CASSLGSTVTNSPLHF.

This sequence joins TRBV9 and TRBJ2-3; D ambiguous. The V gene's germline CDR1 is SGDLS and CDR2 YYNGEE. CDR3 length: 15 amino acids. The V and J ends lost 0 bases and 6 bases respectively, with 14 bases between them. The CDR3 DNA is TGTGCCAGCAGCGTAGGCGTAGCCCCGGAGGATACGCAGTATTTT. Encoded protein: CASSVGVAPEDTQYF.

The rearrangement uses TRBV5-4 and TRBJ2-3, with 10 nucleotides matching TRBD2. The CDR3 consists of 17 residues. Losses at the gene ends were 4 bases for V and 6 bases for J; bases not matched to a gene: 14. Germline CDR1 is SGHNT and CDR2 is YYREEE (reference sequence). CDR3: CASSRPGGAGGPDTQYF. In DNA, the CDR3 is TGTGCCAGCAGCAGGCCAGGGGGAGCGGGAGGGCCGGATACGCAGTATTTT.

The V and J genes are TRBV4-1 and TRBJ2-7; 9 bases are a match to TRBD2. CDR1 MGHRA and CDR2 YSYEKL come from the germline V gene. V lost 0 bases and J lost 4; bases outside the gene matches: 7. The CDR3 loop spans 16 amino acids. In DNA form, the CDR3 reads TGCGCCAGCAGCCAAGATCGGGCGGGAGGGCCTTACGAGCAGTACTTC. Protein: CASSQDRAGGPYEQYF.

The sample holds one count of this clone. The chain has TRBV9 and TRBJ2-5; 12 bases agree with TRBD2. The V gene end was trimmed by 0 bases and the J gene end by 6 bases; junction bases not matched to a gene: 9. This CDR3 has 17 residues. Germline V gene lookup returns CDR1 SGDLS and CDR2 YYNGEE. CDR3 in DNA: TGTGCCAGCAGCGTAGCTACAGCTAGCGGGAGGGGACAGACCCAGTACTTC. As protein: CASSVATASGRGQTQYF.

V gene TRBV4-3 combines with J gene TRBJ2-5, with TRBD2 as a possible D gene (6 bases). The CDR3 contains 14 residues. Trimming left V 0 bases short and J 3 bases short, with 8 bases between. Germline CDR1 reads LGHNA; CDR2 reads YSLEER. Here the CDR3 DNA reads TGCGCCAGCAGCCAAGATGGAGGGGAAGAGACCCAGTACTTC. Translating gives CASSQDGGEETQYF.

The CDR3 DNA sequence: TGTGCCAGCAGTTTGGGGAGGGCTGGCAATCAGCCCCAGCATTTT. Translating gives CASSLGRAGNQPQHF. The chain recombines TRBV27 with TRBJ1-5; D is ambiguous. Germline CDR1 is MNHEY and CDR2 is SMNVEV (reference sequence). The length of the CDR3 is 15 residues. The germline V and J ends were trimmed by 3 bases and 2 bases, with 11 bases remaining between them.

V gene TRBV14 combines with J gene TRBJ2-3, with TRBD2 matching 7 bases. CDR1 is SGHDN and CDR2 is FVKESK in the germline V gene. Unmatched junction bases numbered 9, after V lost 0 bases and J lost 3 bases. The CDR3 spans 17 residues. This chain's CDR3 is CASSQDFLSGMTDTQYF. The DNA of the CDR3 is TGTGCCAGCAGCCAAGATTTCTTAAGCGGGATGACAGATACGCAGTATTTT.

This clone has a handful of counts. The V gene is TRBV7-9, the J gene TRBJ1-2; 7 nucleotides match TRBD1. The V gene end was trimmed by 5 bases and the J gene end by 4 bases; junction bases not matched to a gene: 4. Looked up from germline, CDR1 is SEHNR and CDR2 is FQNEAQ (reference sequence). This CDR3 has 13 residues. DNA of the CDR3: TGTGCCAGCAGCCTGGGACAGATCTATGGCTACACCTTC. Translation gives CASSLGQIYGYTF.

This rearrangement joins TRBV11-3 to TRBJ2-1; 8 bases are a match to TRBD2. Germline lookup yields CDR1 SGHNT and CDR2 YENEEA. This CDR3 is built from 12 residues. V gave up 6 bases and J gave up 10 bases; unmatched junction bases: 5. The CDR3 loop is CASRRSGGEQFF. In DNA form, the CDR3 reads TGTGCCAGCAGAAGAAGCGGGGGAGAGCAGTTCTTC.

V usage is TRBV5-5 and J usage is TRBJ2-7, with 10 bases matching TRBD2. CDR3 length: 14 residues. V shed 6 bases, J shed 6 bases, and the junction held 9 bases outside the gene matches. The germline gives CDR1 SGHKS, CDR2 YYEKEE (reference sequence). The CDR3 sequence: CASTPGTSVAEQYF. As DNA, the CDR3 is TGTGCCAGCACCCCGGGGACTAGCGTTGCCGAGCAGTACTTC.

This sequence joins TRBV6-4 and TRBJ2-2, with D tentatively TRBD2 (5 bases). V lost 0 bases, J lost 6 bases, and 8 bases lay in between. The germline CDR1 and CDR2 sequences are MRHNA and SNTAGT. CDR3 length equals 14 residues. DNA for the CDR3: TGTGCCAGCAGTGACTCGCCGGAGGCCGGGGAGCTGTTTTTT. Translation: CASSDSPEAGELFF.

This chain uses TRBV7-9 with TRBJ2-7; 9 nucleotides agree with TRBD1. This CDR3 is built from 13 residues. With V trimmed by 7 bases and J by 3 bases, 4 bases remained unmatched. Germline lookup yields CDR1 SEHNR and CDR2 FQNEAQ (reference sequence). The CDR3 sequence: CASTGDRDYEQYF. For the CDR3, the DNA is TGTGCCAGCACCGGGGACAGGGACTACGAGCAGTACTTC.

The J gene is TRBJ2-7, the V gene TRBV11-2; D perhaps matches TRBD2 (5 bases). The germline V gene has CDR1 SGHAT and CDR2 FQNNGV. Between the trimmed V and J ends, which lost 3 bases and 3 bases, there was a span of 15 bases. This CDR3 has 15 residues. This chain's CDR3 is CASSFTRSPLYEQYF. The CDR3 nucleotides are TGTGCCAGCAGCTTTACTAGATCCCCCCTCTACGAGCAGTACTTC.

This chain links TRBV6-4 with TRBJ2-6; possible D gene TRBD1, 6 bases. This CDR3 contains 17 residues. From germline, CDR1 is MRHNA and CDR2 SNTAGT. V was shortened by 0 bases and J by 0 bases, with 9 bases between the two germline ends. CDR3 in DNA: TGTGCCAGCAGTGACTCGGGGGCAGGCTCTGGGGCCAACGTCCTGACTTTC. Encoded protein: CASSDSGAGSGANVLTF.

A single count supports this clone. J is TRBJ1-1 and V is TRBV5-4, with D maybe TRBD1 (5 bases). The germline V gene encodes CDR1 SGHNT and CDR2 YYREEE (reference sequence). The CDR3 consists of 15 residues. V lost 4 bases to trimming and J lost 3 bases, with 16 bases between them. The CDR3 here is CASSPDYGGYTEAFF. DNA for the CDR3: TGTGCCAGCAGCCCCGACTACGGGGGTTACACTGAAGCTTTCTTT.

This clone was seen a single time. The CDR3 here is CAWSRLAGVWWRTDTQYF. The CDR3, as DNA: TGTGCCTGGAGTAGGCTAGCGGGAGTATGGTGGCGTACAGATACGCAGTATTTT. The chain employs TRBV30 and TRBJ2-3, with 10 bases that match TRBD2. The germline V gene has CDR1 GTSNPN and CDR2 SVGIG (reference sequence). The V segment lost 2 bases and the J segment 3 bases; nucleotides outside the gene matches: 14. CDR3 size: 18 residues.

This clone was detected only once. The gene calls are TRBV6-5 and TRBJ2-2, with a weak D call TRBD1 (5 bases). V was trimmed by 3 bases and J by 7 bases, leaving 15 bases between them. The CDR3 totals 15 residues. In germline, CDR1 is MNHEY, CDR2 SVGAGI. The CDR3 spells CASSYGAFRDGELFF. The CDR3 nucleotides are TGTGCCAGCAGTTATGGGGCTTTTCGAGACGGGGAGCTGTTTTTT.